The 4 T cell receptor beta chains below all came from one sample that was sequenced in a study of T cell responses to AZD1222 COVID-19 vaccine. The data were produced by immunoSEQ multiplex PCR, yet TCRdb's version contains in-frame clones alone and is incomplete. The table includes fewer than 150,000 clones, about 91% detected once. Material: peripheral blood, obtained on day 0 of AZD1222 vaccination. These receptors came from an adult in good health.

The rearrangement joins TRBV6-5 to TRBJ1-1, with 7 bases lining up with TRBD1. The CDR3 length is 11 residues. Germline CDR1 reads MNHEY; CDR2 reads SVGAGI. V lost 6 bases, J lost 11 bases, and 6 bases stayed unmatched. This CDR3 reads CASSRQGEAFF. CDR3 coding DNA: TGTGCCAGCAGCCGACAGGGAGAGGCTTTCTTT.

V is TRBV9 and J is TRBJ1-1; D possibly corresponds to TRBD1 (5 bases). The CDR3 consists of 16 residues. Per germline, CDR1 SGDLS and CDR2 YYNGEE. The V gene lost 4 bases and the J gene lost 7 bases, with 23 bases spanning the gap. Here the CDR3 reads CASSPQPDPGVGEAFF. CDR3 DNA: TGTGCCAGCAGCCCCCAGCCGGACCCGGGGGTCGGTGAAGCTTTCTTT.

The V and J genes are TRBV13 and TRBJ2-1; no reliable D call. The germline gives CDR1 PRHDT, CDR2 FYEKMQ (reference sequence). V gave up 4 bases and J gave up 0 bases, with 10 bases separating them. The CDR3 loop spans 15 amino acids. The CDR3 DNA follows: TGTGCCAGCAGCTCCCAGATAAGCTCCTACAATGAGCAGTTCTTC. It encodes CASSSQISSYNEQFF.

The genes are TRBV4-3 and TRBJ1-2, with D possibly TRBD1 on 6 matching bases. With 0 bases removed from V and 6 bases from J, the gap between germline ends came to 26 bases. Germline CDR1 LGHNA, CDR2 YSLEER. This CDR3 comprises 19 residues. Here the CDR3 reads CASSQEPGPLRQARDGYTF. The CDR3 DNA follows: TGCGCCAGCAGCCAAGAACCTGGACCGCTAAGACAGGCTCGGGATGGCTACACCTTC.